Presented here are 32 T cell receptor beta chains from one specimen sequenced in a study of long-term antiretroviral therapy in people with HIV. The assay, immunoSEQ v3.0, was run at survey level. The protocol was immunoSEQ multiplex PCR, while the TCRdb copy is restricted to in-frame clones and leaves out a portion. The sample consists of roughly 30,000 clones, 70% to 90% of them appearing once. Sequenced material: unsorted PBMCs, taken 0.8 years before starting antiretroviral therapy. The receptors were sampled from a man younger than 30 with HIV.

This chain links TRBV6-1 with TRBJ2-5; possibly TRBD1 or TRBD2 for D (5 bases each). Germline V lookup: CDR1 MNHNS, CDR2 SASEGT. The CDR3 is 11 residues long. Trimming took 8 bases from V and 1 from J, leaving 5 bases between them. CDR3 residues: CASGGQETQYF. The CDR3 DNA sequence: TGTGCCAGCGGGGGCCAAGAGACCCAGTACTTC.

The CDR3 here is CASSIDGSSYNEQFF. CDR3 in DNA: TGTGCCAGTAGTATAGATGGGAGCTCCTACAATGAGCAGTTCTTC. The chain recombines TRBV19 with TRBJ2-1; weak D call: TRBD2 (5 bases). The V end was cut by 0 bases, the J end by 0 bases, with 6 bases between. Germline V gene data show CDR1 as LNHDA and CDR2 as SQIVND (reference sequence). CDR3 length: 15 amino acids.

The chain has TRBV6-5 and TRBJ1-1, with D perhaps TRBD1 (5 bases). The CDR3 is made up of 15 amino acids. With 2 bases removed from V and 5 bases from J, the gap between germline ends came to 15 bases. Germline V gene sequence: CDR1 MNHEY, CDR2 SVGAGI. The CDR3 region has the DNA TGTGCCAGCAGTTACCCTCGTGGGGGGACGACTGAAGCTTTCTTT. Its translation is CASSYPRGGTTEAFF.

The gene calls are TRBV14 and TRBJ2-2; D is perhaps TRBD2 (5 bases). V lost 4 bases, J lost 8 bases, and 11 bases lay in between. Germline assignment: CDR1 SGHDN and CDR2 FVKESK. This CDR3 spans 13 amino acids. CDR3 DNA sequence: TGTGCCAGCAGCCCCGCAACGGGGGGGGAGCTGTTTTTT. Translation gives CASSPATGGELFF.

In DNA, the CDR3 is TGCGCCACCACGGTAGACCGCGGCTGGGAGCTGTTTTTT. This codes for CATTVDRGWELFF. This chain connects TRBV10-2 to TRBJ2-2; D is unclear. This CDR3 has 13 amino acids. V lost 10 bases to trimming and J lost 9 bases, with 18 bases between them. The germline CDR1 and CDR2 sequences are WSHSY and SAAADI.

The DNA for the CDR3 is TGTGCCAGCAGCTTGAGAGCAGGGGGTACCTACGAGCAGTACTTC. This translates into CASSLRAGGTYEQYF. The chain uses TRBV5-4 and TRBJ2-7; TRBD1 aligns across 7 bases. Germline trimming cut 1 base from V and 2 bases from J; bases unmatched to any gene: 6. This CDR3 comprises 15 residues. Germline V gene sequence: CDR1 SGHNT, CDR2 YYREEE (reference sequence).

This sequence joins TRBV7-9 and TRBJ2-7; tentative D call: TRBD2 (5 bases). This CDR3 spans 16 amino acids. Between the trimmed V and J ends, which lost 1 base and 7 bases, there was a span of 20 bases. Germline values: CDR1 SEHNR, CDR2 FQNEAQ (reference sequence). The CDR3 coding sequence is TGTGCCAGCAGCTTAGAATCCGGGAAGGGTCCGTGGGAGCAGTACTTC. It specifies CASSLESGKGPWEQYF.

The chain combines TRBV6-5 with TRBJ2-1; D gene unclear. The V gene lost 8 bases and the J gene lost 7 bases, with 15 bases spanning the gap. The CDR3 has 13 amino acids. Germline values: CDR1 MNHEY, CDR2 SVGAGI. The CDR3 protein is CASQWNLGNEQFF. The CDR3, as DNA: TGTGCCAGCCAGTGGAATTTGGGGAATGAGCAGTTCTTC.

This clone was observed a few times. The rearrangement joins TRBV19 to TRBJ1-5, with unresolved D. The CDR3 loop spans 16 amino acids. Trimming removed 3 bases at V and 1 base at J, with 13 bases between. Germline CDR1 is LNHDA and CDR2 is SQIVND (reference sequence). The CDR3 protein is CASSMGRSKSNQPQHF. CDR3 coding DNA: TGTGCCAGTAGTATGGGCAGGTCGAAAAGCAATCAGCCCCAGCATTTT.

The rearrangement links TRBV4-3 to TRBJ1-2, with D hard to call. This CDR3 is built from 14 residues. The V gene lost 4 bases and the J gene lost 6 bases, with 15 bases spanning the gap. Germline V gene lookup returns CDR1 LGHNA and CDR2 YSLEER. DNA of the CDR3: TGCGCCAGCAGCCCCTCGGGCCGCGTGCATGGCTACACCTTC. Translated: CASSPSGRVHGYTF.

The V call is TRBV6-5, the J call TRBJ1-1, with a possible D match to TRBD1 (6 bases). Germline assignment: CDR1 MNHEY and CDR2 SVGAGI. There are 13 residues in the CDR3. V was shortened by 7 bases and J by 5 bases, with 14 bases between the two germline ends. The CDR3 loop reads CASTPRGTTEAFF. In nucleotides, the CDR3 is TGTGCCAGCACCCCCCGGGGGACAACTGAAGCTTTCTTT.

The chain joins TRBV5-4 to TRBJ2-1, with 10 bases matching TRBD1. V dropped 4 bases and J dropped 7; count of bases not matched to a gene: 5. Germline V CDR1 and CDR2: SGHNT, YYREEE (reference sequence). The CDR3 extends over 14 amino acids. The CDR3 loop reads CASSGPGQGNEQFF. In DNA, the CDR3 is TGTGCCAGCAGCGGGCCGGGACAGGGGAATGAGCAGTTCTTC.

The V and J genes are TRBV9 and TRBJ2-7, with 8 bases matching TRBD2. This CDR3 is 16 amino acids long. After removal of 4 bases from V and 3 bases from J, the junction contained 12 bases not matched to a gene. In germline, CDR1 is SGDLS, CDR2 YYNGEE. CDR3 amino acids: CASSPQTPGLDYEQYF. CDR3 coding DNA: TGTGCCAGCAGCCCACAGACGCCGGGACTAGACTACGAGCAGTACTTC.

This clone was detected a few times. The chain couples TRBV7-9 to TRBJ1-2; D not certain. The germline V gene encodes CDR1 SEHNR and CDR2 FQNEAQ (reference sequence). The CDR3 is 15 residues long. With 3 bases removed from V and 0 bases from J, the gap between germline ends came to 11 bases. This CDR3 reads CASSFLRSTNYGYTF. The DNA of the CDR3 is TGTGCCAGCAGCTTTCTCCGGTCCACTAACTATGGCTACACCTTC.

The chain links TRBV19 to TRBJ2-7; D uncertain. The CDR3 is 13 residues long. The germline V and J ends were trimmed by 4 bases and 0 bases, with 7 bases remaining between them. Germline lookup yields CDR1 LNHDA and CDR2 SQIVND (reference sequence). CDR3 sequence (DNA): TGTGCCAGTAGTACCCCCCCCTCCTACGAGCAGTACTTC. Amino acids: CASSTPPSYEQYF.

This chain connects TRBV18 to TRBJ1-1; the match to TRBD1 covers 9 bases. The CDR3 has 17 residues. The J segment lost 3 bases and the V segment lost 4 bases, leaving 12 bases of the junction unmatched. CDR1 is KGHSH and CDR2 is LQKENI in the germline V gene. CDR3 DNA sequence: TGTGCCAGCTCACTACGGGGACAGGGTAGAAGGGACACTGAAGCTTTCTTT. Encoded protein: CASSLRGQGRRDTEAFF.

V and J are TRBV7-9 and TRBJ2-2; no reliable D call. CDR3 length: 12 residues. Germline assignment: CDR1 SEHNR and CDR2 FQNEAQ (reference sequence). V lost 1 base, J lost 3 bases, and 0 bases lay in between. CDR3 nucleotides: TGTGCCAGCAGCTTAGACACCGGGGAGCTGTTTTTT. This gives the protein CASSLDTGELFF.

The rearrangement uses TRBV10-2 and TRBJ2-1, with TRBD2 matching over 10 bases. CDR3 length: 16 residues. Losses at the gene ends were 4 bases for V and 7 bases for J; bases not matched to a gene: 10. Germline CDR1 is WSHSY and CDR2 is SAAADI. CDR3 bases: TGCGCCAGCAGTGGGGTCGGACTAGCGGTGGTAAATGAGCAGTTCTTC. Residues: CASSGVGLAVVNEQFF.

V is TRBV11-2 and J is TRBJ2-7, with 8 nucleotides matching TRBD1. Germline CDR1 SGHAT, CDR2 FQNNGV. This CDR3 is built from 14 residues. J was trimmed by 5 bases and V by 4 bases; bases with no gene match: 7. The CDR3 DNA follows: TGTGCCAGCAGCTCGGGGACAGGCATAGACGAGCAGTACTTC. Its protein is CASSSGTGIDEQYF.

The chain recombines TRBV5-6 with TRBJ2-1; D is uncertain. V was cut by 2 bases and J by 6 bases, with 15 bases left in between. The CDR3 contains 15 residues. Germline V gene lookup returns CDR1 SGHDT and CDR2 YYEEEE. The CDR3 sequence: CASSFATPSGNEQFF. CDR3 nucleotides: TGTGCCAGCAGCTTCGCGACTCCTTCGGGCAATGAGCAGTTCTTC.

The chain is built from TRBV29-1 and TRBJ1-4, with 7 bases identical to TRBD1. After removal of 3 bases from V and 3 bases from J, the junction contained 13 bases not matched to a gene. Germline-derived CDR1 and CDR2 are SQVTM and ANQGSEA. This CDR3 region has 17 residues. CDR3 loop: CSVEGVEGATSNEKLFF. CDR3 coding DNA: TGCAGCGTTGAGGGCGTGGAGGGGGCTACCTCTAATGAAAAACTGTTTTTT.

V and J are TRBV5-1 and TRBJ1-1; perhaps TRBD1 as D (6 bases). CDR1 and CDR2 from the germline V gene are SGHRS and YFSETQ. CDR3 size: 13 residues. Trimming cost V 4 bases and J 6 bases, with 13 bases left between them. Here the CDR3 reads CASSGGGSAEAFF. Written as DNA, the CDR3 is TGCGCCAGCAGCGGTGGGGGCAGCGCTGAAGCTTTCTTT.

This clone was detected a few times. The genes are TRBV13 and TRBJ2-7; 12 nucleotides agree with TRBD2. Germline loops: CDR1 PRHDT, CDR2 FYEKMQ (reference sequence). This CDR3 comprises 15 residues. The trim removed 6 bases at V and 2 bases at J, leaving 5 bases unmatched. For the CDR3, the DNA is TGTGCCAGCAGGTCGACTAGCGGGAGCCCCTACGAGCAGTACTTC. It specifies CASRSTSGSPYEQYF. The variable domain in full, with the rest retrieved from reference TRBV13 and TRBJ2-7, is AAGVIQSPRHLIKEKRETATLKCYPIPRHDTVYWYQQGPGQDPQFLISFYEKMQSDKGSIPDRFSAQQFSDYHSELNMSSLELGDSALYFCASRSTSGSPYEQYFGPGTRLTVT.

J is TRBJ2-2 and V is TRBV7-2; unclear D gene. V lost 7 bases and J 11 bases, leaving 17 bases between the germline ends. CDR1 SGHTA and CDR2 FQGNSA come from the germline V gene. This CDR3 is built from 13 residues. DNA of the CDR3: TGTGCCAGCAACAGCGCGCGAGGAGTTGAGCTGTTTTTT. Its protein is CASNSARGVELFF.

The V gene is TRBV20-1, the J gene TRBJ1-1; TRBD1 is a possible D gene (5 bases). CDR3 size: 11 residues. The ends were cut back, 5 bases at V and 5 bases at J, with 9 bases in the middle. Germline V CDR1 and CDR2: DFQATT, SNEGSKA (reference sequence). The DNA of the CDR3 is TGCAGTGCTTCCGGGGGGACTGAAGCTTTCTTT. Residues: CSASGGTEAFF.

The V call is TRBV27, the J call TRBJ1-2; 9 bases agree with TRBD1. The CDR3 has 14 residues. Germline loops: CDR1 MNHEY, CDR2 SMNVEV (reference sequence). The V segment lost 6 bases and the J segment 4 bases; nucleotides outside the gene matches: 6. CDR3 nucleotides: TGTGCCAGCAGAACCGGGACAGGGCTCTATGGCTACACCTTC. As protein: CASRTGTGLYGYTF.

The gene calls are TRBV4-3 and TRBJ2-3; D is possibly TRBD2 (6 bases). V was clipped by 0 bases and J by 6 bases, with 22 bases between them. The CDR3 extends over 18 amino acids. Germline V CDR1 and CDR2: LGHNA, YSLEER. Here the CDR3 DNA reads TGCGCCAGCAGCCAAGACGTCCTCTTCGGAGGAAGCGGGGATACGCAGTATTTT. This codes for CASSQDVLFGGSGDTQYF.

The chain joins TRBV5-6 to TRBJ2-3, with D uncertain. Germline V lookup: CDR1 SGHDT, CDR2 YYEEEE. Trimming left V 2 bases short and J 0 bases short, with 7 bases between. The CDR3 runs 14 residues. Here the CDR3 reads CASSFSQSTDTQYF. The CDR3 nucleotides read TGTGCCAGCAGCTTTAGCCAGAGCACAGATACGCAGTATTTT. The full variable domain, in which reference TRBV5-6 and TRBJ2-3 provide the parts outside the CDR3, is DAGVTQSPTHLIKTRGQQVTLRCSPKSGHDTVSWYQQALGQGPQFIFQYYEEEERQRGNFPDRFSGHQFPNYSSELNVNALLLGDSALYLCASSFSQSTDTQYFGPGTRLTVL.

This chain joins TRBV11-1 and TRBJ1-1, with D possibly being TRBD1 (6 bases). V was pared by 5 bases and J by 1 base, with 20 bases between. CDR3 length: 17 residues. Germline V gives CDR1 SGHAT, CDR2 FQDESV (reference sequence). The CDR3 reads CASSPLADGGPNTEAFF. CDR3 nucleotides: TGTGCCAGCAGCCCCCTGGCGGACGGGGGGCCGAACACTGAAGCTTTCTTT.

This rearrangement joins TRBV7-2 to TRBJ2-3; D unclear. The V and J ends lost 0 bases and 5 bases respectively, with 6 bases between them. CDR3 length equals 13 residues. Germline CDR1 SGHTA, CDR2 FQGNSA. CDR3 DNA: TGTGCCAGCAGCTTAGCGCCTGGAGATACGCAGTATTTT. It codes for CASSLAPGDTQYF.

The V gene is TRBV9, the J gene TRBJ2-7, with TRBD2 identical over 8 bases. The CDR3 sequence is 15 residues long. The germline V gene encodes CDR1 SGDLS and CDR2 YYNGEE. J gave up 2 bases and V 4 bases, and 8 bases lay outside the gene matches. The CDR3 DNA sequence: TGTGCCAGCAGCACGTTAGCGGGACCAACCTACGAGCAGTACTTC. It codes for CASSTLAGPTYEQYF.

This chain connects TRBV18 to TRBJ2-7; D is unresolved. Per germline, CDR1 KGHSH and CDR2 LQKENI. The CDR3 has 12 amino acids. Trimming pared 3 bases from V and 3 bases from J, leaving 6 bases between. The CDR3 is CASSPTDYEQYF. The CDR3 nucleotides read TGTGCCAGCTCACCTACCGACTACGAGCAGTACTTC.